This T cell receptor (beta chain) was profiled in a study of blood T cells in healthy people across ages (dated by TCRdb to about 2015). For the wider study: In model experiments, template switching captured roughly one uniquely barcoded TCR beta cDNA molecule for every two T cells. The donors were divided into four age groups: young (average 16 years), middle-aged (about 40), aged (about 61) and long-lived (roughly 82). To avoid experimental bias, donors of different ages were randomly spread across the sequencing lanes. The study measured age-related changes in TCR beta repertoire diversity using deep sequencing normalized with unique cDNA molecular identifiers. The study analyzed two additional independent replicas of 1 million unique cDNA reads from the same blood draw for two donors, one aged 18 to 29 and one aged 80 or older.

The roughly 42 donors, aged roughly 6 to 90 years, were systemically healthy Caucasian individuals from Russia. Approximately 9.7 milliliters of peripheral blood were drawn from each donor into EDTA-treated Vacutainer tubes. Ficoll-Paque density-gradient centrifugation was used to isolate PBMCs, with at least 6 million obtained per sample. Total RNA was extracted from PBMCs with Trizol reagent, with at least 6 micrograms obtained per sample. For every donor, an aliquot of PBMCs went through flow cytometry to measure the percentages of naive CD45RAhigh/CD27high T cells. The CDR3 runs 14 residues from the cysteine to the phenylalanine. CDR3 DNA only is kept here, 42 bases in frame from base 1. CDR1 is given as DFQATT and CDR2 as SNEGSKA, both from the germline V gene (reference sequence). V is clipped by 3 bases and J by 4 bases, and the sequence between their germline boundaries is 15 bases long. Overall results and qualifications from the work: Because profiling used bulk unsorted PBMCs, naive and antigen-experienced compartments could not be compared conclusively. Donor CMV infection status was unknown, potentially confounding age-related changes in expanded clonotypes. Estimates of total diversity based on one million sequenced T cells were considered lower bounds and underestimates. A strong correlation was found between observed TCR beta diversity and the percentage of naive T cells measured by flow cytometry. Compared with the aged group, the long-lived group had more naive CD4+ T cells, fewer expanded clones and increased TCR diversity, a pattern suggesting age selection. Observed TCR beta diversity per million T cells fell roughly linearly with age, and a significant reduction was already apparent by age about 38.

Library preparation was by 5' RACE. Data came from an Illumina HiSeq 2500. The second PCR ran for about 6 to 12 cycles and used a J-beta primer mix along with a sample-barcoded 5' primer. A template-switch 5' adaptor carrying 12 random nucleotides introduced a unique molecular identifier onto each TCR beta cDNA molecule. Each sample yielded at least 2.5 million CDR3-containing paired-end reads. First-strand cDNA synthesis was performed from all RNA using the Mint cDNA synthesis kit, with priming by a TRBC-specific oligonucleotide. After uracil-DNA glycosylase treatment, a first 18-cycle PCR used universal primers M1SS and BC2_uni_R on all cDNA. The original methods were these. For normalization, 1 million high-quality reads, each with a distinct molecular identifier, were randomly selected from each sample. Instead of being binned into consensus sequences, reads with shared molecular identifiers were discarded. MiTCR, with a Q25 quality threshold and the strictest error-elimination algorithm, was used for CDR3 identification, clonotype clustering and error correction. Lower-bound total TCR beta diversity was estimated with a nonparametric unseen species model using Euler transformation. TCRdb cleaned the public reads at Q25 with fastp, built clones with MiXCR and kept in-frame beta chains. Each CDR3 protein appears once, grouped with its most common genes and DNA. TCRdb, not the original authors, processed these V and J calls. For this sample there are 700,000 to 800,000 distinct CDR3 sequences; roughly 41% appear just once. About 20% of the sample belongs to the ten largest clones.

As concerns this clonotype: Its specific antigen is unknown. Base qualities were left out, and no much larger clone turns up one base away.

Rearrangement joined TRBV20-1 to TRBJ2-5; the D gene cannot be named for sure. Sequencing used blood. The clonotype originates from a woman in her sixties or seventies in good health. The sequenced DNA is TGCAGTGCTAGCGTCCCAGGTCTGCGAGAGACCCAGTACTTC. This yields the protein CSASVPGLRETQYF.